Shown below are 30 T cell receptor beta chains from a single sample sequenced in a study of CD8 T cells in Susac syndrome. Reverse transcription used about 0.45 to 1 ug RNA and random hexamers. TCRdb reanalysed the immunoSEQ multiplex PCR reads using MiXCR and keeps one entry per CDR3 protein. The sample contains some 450,000 distinct CDR3 sequences, more than 80% of which appear only once. The sample comprised CD8+ T cells from PBMCs. The origin of the receptors is a human donor with multiple sclerosis.

CDR3 sequence reads: CASRSDAGNQPQHF. The CDR3 DNA reads as TGTGCCAGTAGATCGGACGCGGGCAATCAGCCCCAGCATTTT. The rearrangement links TRBV19 to TRBJ1-5; D call uncertain. The CDR3 sequence is 14 residues long. V was clipped by 6 bases and J by 2 bases, with 11 bases between them. Looked up from germline, CDR1 is LNHDA and CDR2 is SQIVND (reference sequence).

The V call is TRBV6-5, the J call TRBJ1-6, with D hard to call. CDR1 and CDR2 from the germline V gene are MNHEY and SVGAGI. The CDR3 length is 15 residues. V lost 5 bases and J 7 bases, leaving 15 bases between the germline ends. The CDR3 reads CASSPLIPGNSPLHF. CDR3 bases: TGTGCCAGCAGTCCACTCATTCCGGGGAATTCACCCCTCCACTTT.

The count of this clonotype is one. V is TRBV11-2 and J is TRBJ2-5; TRBD1 is a possible D gene (6 bases). V was shortened by 5 bases and J by 4 bases, with 20 bases between the two germline ends. CDR3 size: 16 residues. CDR1 and CDR2 from the germline V gene are SGHAT and FQNNGV. The CDR3: CASSPEGESWSETQYF. The DNA for the CDR3 is TGTGCCAGCAGCCCTGAGGGGGAATCCTGGTCAGAGACCCAGTACTTC.

The gene calls are TRBV30 and TRBJ1-2; a possible D gene is TRBD1 (5 bases). Germline V CDR1 and CDR2: GTSNPN, SVGIG (reference sequence). The CDR3 contains 15 residues. V was trimmed by 1 base and J by 2 bases, leaving 14 bases between them. The CDR3 DNA follows: TGTGCCTGGAGTGATCTGAGGTGGGGGAACTATGGCTACACCTTC. As protein: CAWSDLRWGNYGYTF.

This clonotype was recorded a few times. The gene calls are TRBV7-2 and TRBJ2-7; TRBD1 matches 7 bases. In germline, CDR1 is SGHTA, CDR2 FQGNSA. The CDR3 spans 15 residues. J was trimmed by 0 bases and V by 6 bases; bases with no gene match: 8. Here the CDR3 DNA reads TGTGCCAGCAGTTTCTGGACAGGTCACTCCTACGAGCAGTACTTC. Translated, it gives CASSFWTGHSYEQYF.

The chain recombines TRBV6-5 with TRBJ2-7; 11 nucleotides match TRBD2. This CDR3 spans 15 amino acids. CDR1 is MNHEY, CDR2 SVGAGI, per germline. Trimming at V came to 5 bases and at J to 2 bases, leaving 5 bases not matched to a gene. The CDR3 spells CASSPRLAGTYEQYF. CDR3 in DNA: TGTGCCAGCAGTCCAAGACTAGCGGGGACCTACGAGCAGTACTTC.

This clonotype showed up just a few times. The chain recombines TRBV30 with TRBJ2-7, with 8 bases lining up with TRBD1. Germline V gene lookup returns CDR1 GTSNPN and CDR2 SVGIG (reference sequence). V lost 0 bases and J lost 6; bases outside the gene matches: 7. CDR3 length equals 14 residues. CDR3 DNA: TGTGCCTGGAGTGTCGGACAGGGCAGTTCCGAGCAGTACTTC. It encodes CAWSVGQGSSEQYF.

CDR3 residues: CASSFSLAEWETQYF. The CDR3 nucleotides are TGTGCCAGCAGCTTCTCGCTAGCGGAGTGGGAGACCCAGTACTTC. The chain combines TRBV28 with TRBJ2-5, with 7 bases matching TRBD2. Germline CDR1 is MDHEN and CDR2 is SYDVKM. The trim removed 6 bases at V and 5 bases at J, leaving 12 bases unmatched. This CDR3 is 15 amino acids long.

The chain joins TRBV5-4 to TRBJ2-7; 11 bases are a match to TRBD2. Germline lookup yields CDR1 SGHNT and CDR2 YYREEE (reference sequence). Germline trimming cut 5 bases from V and 3 bases from J; bases unmatched to any gene: 4. The CDR3 extends over 14 amino acids. CDR3 protein: CASSLAGGNYEQYF. CDR3 nucleotides: TGTGCCAGCAGTTTAGCGGGAGGGAACTACGAGCAGTACTTC.

The chain uses TRBV29-1 and TRBJ2-7, with D possibly matching TRBD2 (6 bases). CDR3 length: 13 residues. The germline V and J ends were trimmed by 6 bases and 3 bases, with 15 bases remaining between them. Germline assignment: CDR1 SQVTM and CDR2 ANQGSEA. CDR3 nucleotide sequence: TGCAGCGTCCGGGGACTCCTGGGCTACGAGCAGTACTTC. Residues: CSVRGLLGYEQYF.

V and J are TRBV7-9 and TRBJ2-7; D is undetermined. The CDR3 runs 14 residues. The V end was cut by 5 bases, the J end by 2 bases, with 13 bases between. Germline V gene sequence: CDR1 SEHNR, CDR2 FQNEAQ (reference sequence). The CDR3 protein is CASSHRATPYEQYF. CDR3 nucleotide sequence: TGTGCCAGCAGCCACCGAGCTACACCCTACGAGCAGTACTTC.

The CDR3 is CASRNREVTHNEQFF. CDR3 nucleotides: TGCGCCAGCAGAAACCGGGAGGTAACACACAATGAGCAGTTCTTC. The chain recombines TRBV5-1 with TRBJ2-1, with TRBD2 identical over 7 bases. In germline, CDR1 is SGHRS, CDR2 YFSETQ. The CDR3 spans 15 residues. The V gene end was trimmed by 5 bases and the J gene end by 5 bases; junction bases not matched to a gene: 10.

The rearrangement uses TRBV5-1 and TRBJ1-1, with TRBD1 as a possible D gene (6 bases). V was clipped by 0 bases and J by 0 bases, with 12 bases between them. CDR3 length: 16 residues. Germline-derived CDR1 and CDR2 are SGHRS and YFSETQ. As DNA, the CDR3 is TGCGCCAGCAGCTTGGCGGACAGCCTCATGAACACTGAAGCTTTCTTT. As protein: CASSLADSLMNTEAFF.

Only one count was recorded for this clonotype. This sequence joins TRBV21-1 and TRBJ2-2; TRBD2 is the table's D call and was not checked against the DNA. TRBV21-1 is labeled a pseudogene. The CDR3 has 15 residues. This CDR3 reads CASSKERGNTGELFF. The DNA for the CDR3 is TGTGCCAGCAGCAAGGAGCGGGGAAACACCGGGGAGCTGTTTTTT.

CDR3 coding DNA: TGTGCCAGCAGCACGCTTGCCGCGGGAGCGGGAGAGACCCAGTACTTC. It yields the protein CASSTLAAGAGETQYF. The J gene is TRBJ2-5, the V gene TRBV7-6, with 7 nucleotides matching TRBD2. The CDR3 contains 16 residues. V shed 5 bases and J 4 bases; nucleotides not matched to a gene: 13. Germline V CDR1 and CDR2: SGHVS, FNYEAQ.

Only a few counts were recorded for this clonotype. This rearrangement joins TRBV6-5 to TRBJ2-7; 9 bases are shared with TRBD1. V trimming: 5 bases; J trimming: 0 bases; junction bases outside the gene matches: 5. The CDR3 spans 15 residues. CDR1 and CDR2 from the germline V gene are MNHEY and SVGAGI. The chain's CDR3 is CASSPTGQGSYEQYF. The CDR3 DNA is TGTGCCAGCAGTCCCACGGGACAGGGCTCCTACGAGCAGTACTTC.

The chain joins TRBV4-1 to TRBJ2-3; 8 nucleotides agree with TRBD2. The CDR3 runs to 17 residues. Germline V gene data show CDR1 as MGHRA and CDR2 as YSYEKL. Germline trimming cut 0 bases from V and 2 bases from J; bases unmatched to any gene: 7. The CDR3 coding sequence is TGCGCCAGCAGCCAAGATCCTTCGGGAGGGACCACAGATACGCAGTATTTT. Protein: CASSQDPSGGTTDTQYF.

The rearrangement joins TRBV6-1 to TRBJ1-1; TRBD1 matches 7 bases. The V and J ends lost 6 bases and 8 bases, in that order; junction bases with no gene match: 6. The CDR3 consists of 12 residues. Germline V gene lookup returns CDR1 MNHNS and CDR2 SASEGT. The CDR3 spells CASSRGTYEAFF. As DNA, the CDR3 is TGTGCCAGCAGCAGGGGGACCTACGAAGCTTTCTTT.

This chain connects TRBV20-1 to TRBJ1-6, with a weak D call TRBD1 (6 bases). Deletions cut 7 bases from V and 5 bases from J, with 15 bases between. In germline, CDR1 is DFQATT, CDR2 SNEGSKA (reference sequence). The CDR3 contains 14 residues. In DNA form, the CDR3 reads TGCAGTGTTTCAGGGGATAAGGATAATTCACCCCTCCACTTT. It specifies CSVSGDKDNSPLHF.

V and J are TRBV14 and TRBJ2-7; TRBD2 might be the D (5 bases). The germline V and J ends were trimmed by 1 base and 6 bases, with 7 bases remaining between them. The CDR3 loop spans 12 amino acids. Germline V gene data show CDR1 as SGHDN and CDR2 as FVKESK. The CDR3 here is CASSQVLAEQYF. In nucleotides, the CDR3 is TGTGCCAGCAGCCAAGTTCTAGCCGAGCAGTACTTC.

This clonotype appeared a single time. This chain connects TRBV11-2 to TRBJ1-1; D is ambiguous. CDR3 size: 14 residues. The V end was cut by 5 bases, the J end by 5 bases, with 15 bases between. Germline V gives CDR1 SGHAT, CDR2 FQNNGV. The DNA of the CDR3 is TGTGCCAGCAGCCCCCCCCAGGTGGGAACTGAAGCTTTCTTT. Translated, it gives CASSPPQVGTEAFF. Variable domain in full (rest from reference TRBV11-2 and TRBJ1-1): EAGVAQSPRYKIIEKRQSVAFWCNPISGHATLYWYQQILGQGPKLLIQFQNNGVVDDSQLPKDRFSAERLKGVDSTLKIQPAKLEDSAVYLCASSPPQVGTEAFFGQGTRLTVV.

The chain links TRBV9 to TRBJ2-5, with D perhaps TRBD2 (5 bases). The CDR3 consists of 16 residues. V was trimmed by 0 bases and J by 5 bases, leaving 17 bases between them. CDR1 and CDR2 (germline): SGDLS, YYNGEE. The CDR3 nucleotides are TGTGCCAGCAGCGTAGCCCCAGCCTACCAGCGGGAGACCCAGTACTTC. Translated, it gives CASSVAPAYQRETQYF. The full variable domain, rest sourced from reference TRBV9 and TRBJ2-5, is DSGVTQTPKHLITATGQRVTLRCSPRSGDLSVYWYQQSLDQGLQFLIQYYNGEERAKGNILERFSAQQFPDLHSELNLSSLELGDSALYFCASSVAPAYQRETQYFGPGTRLLVL.

The chain couples TRBV21-1 to TRBJ2-7; the table gives TRBD1 as D, unverified against the DNA. TRBV21-1 is a documented pseudogene. The CDR3 loop spans 13 amino acids. CDR3 protein: CASPFGQGYEQYF. CDR3 nucleotides: TGTGCCAGCCCCTTTGGACAGGGCTACGAGCAGTACTTC.

The chain employs TRBV7-9 and TRBJ2-2, with D hard to call. With 7 bases removed from V and 5 bases from J, the gap between germline ends came to 8 bases. CDR1 and CDR2 from the germline V gene are SEHNR and FQNEAQ (reference sequence). The CDR3 is made up of 12 amino acids. CDR3 DNA: TGTGCCAGCATCCCGGAAACCGGGGAGCTGTTTTTT. Translation: CASIPETGELFF.

The rearrangement uses TRBV4-2 and TRBJ2-1, with 10 bases lining up with TRBD2. Germline-derived CDR1 and CDR2 are LGHNA and YNFKEQ. V shed 4 bases and J 10 bases; nucleotides not matched to a gene: 7. The CDR3 has 14 amino acids. CDR3 in amino acids: CASSPRLAGAEQFF. The CDR3 DNA follows: TGTGCCAGCAGCCCGAGGCTAGCGGGAGCCGAGCAGTTCTTC.

The chain recombines TRBV5-1 with TRBJ2-1, with TRBD2 matching over 10 bases. The germline V gene encodes CDR1 SGHRS and CDR2 YFSETQ. This CDR3 region has 15 residues. V was pared by 2 bases and J by 5 bases, with 4 bases of the junction left unmatched. The CDR3 here is CASSFRLAGNNEQFF. The CDR3 DNA is TGCGCCAGCAGCTTCCGACTAGCGGGTAACAATGAGCAGTTCTTC.

The genes are TRBV30 and TRBJ1-2; tentatively, D is TRBD1 (6 bases). CDR3 size: 12 residues. The ends were cut back, 6 bases at V and 4 bases at J, with 12 bases in the middle. Germline V gives CDR1 GTSNPN, CDR2 SVGIG (reference sequence). The CDR3 region is CACPGHLYGYTF. For the CDR3, the DNA is TGTGCCTGTCCGGGACACCTCTATGGCTACACCTTC.

Comments on this clonotype: The missing conserved phenylalanine or tryptophan at the end of this CDR3 makes a read error likely. V is TRBV2 and J is TRBJ1-1; the match to TRBD1 covers 9 bases. V dropped 3 bases and J dropped 3; count of bases not matched to a gene: 5. Germline values: CDR1 SNHLY, CDR2 FYNNEI. The CDR3 loop spans 15 amino acids. The CDR3 DNA follows: TGTGCCAGCAGTGAGGACAGGGGAAGGGACACTGAAGCTTTCCTT. It encodes CASSEDRGRDTEAFL.

The chain employs TRBV27 and TRBJ1-1; a weak D match, TRBD1 (5 bases). Germline CDR1 and CDR2: MNHEY and SMNVEV (reference sequence). Deletions cut 4 bases from V and 0 bases from J, with 15 bases between. The CDR3 length is 16 residues. Here the CDR3 reads CASSYGLRDLNTEAFF. The CDR3 DNA sequence: TGTGCCAGCAGTTACGGCCTTAGGGACTTGAACACTGAAGCTTTCTTT.

The chain recombines TRBV5-4 with TRBJ1-1, with TRBD1 as a possible D gene (6 bases). CDR1 is SGHNT, CDR2 YYREEE, per germline (reference sequence). There are 16 residues in the CDR3. With 6 bases removed from V and 0 bases from J, the gap between germline ends came to 18 bases. The CDR3 reads CASTPVGGAVNTEAFF. CDR3 DNA: TGTGCCAGCACCCCGGTGGGGGGGGCGGTGAACACTGAAGCTTTCTTT. Full variable domain (rest looked up from reference TRBV5-4 and TRBJ1-1): ETGVTQSPTHLIKTRGQQVTLRCSSQSGHNTVSWYQQALGQGPQFIFQYYREEENGRGNFPPRFSGLQFPNYSSELNVNALELDDSALYLCASTPVGGAVNTEAFFGQGTRLTVV.